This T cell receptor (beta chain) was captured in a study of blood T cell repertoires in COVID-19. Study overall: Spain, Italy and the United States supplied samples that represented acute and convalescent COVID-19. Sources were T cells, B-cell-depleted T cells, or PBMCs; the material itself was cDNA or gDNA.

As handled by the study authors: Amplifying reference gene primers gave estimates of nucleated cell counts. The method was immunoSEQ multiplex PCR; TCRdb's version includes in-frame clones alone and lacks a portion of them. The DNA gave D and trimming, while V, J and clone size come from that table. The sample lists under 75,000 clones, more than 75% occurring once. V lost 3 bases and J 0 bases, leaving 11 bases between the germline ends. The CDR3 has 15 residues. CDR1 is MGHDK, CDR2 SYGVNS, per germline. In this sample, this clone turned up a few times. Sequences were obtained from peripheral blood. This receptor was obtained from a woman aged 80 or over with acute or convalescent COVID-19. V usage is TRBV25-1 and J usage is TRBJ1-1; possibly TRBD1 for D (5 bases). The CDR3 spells CASSEFGAMNTEAFF. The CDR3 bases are TGTGCCAGCAGTGAGTTTGGGGCAATGAACACTGAAGCTTTCTTT.